The subject of this entry is one T cell receptor beta chain. The CDR3 has 15 amino acids. Germline V lookup: CDR1 LGHDT, CDR2 YNNKEL (reference sequence). Trimming removed 4 bases from V and 3 bases from J; junction bases left unmatched: 7. As processed by the authors: Estimates of nucleated cell counts were drawn from the amplification of reference gene primers. TCRdb's table, derived via immunoSEQ multiplex PCR, lists solely in-frame clones and lacks some. Clone size and V and J calls were adopted from that table, with D and trimming inferred from the DNA. The sample has approximately 75,000 clones; roughly 82% are singletons. The data are from a study of blood T cell repertoires in COVID-19. Whole-study context: The United States, Italy and Spain supplied acute and convalescent COVID-19 samples. T cells, B-cell-depleted T cells, or PBMCs provided the cDNA or gDNA that served as material.

The chain employs TRBV3-1 (or the pseudogene TRBV3-2) and TRBJ2-7; 9 positions agree with TRBD2. This clonotype was sampled from a woman in her 50s with acute or convalescent COVID-19. Source material: peripheral blood. The CDR3 spells CASSLPSGAGYEQYF. The CDR3 DNA sequence: TGTGCCAGCAGCCTGCCTAGCGGGGCGGGCTACGAGCAGTACTTC.